This record covers a single T cell receptor beta chain. What it recognizes is unknown. A J-beta primer mix and a sample-barcoded 5' primer were used in a second PCR of about 7 to 12 cycles. TCRdb used MiXCR to reprocess the 5' RACE reads, holding one entry per CDR3 protein. Seen here are 1.6 million or so distinct CDR3 sequences, approximately 32% observed once, and the top ten hold roughly 10%. The sample belongs to a study of blood T cells in healthy people across ages. As for the study in general: When template switching was applied, about one barcoded beta molecule was captured per two T cells. Findings and limits, study-wide: As age increased, TCR beta diversity per million T cells fell in a roughly linear fashion. The study found more naive CD4+ cells and higher diversity in long-lived than aged donors. It was held that diversity estimates obtained from one million T cells represented underestimates.

This TCR derives from a woman in her twenties or thirties in good health. Sequencing was carried out using blood.

The CDR3 protein is CASTADSYGYTF. The CDR3 coding sequence is TGTGCCAGCACGGCGGACAGCTATGGCTACACCTTC. V gene TRBV2 combines with J gene TRBJ1-2, with D tentatively TRBD1 (6 bases). V was clipped by 7 bases and J by 4 bases, with 10 bases between them. This CDR3 contains 12 residues. Germline CDR1 SNHLY, CDR2 FYNNEI.